This T cell receptor beta chain emerged from a study of OX40 agonist ivuxolimab in advanced cancers. Describing the broader study: Ivuxolimab was a fully human IgG2 agonistic monoclonal antibody targeting the costimulatory receptor OX40 (CD134). Intravenous ivuxolimab was administered to patients every 2 weeks at six dose levels: 0.01, 0.1, 0.3, 1.5, 3 and 10 mg/kg. Among the approximately 50 dose-escalation patients, roughly 20 had hepatocellular carcinoma, roughly 15 melanoma, 9 renal cell carcinoma and 9 head and neck cancer. A male proportion of roughly 80% and a mean age of approximately 62 years, ranging from 23 to 79, were recorded for the dose-escalation cohort. Prior anti-PD-1, anti-PD-L1 or anti-CTLA-4 therapy was permitted, and approximately 42% of dose-escalation patients had received checkpoint inhibitors. Partial responses occurred in three dose-escalation patients, of whom one had hepatocellular carcinoma and two had cutaneous melanoma. Peripheral TCRbeta sequencing aimed to test whether ivuxolimab altered TCR sequence diversity and caused clonal T-cell expansion. The paper describes the monotherapy dose-escalation part (N of about 55 patients) of the phase I trial of ivuxolimab.

V and J are truncated by 8 bases and 0 bases respectively, leaving an intervening sequence of 13 bases. The CDR3 has 15 amino acids, counting the end cysteine and phenylalanine. Here the CDR3 DNA is all that survives: 45 bases in frame from base 1. CDR1 and CDR2, per the germline V gene, are ENHRY and SYGVKD. The research as a whole found: In the 0.1-3.0 mg/kg groups, partial responders had among the lowest normalized peripheral clonal expansion, particularly in CD8+ T cells. Low levels of normalized T-cell clonal expansion were also seen in some patients who did not respond. Antigen specificity was not determined for the clonally expanded peripheral T cells. After ivuxolimab, more expanded clones were found on average in CD8+ T cells than in CD4+ T cells. At doses of 0.1 to 3.0 mg/kg, clonal expansion of both CD4+ and CD8+ T cells in blood was seen between baseline and week 6.

Concerning this clone itself: Its specific antigen is unknown. The record has no base qualities; no much larger clone is one base away.

Patients with autoimmune disease history or receiving systemic immunosuppression were excluded from the trial. Peripheral blood for TCR sequencing was collected from all dose cohorts at baseline, on cycle 4 day 1, and on cycle 7 day 1. Samples came from an open-label, multicenter, first-in-human phase I dose-escalation trial of ivuxolimab. The trial enrolled adults with locally advanced or metastatic head and neck squamous cell, hepatocellular, melanoma or renal cell carcinoma. Before TCR sequencing, CD4+ and CD8+ T cells were separately sorted from peripheral blood. To sequence the TCRbeta CDR3 region, genomic DNA was isolated from the sorted cells. The immunoSEQ Assay was used for sequencing of TCRbeta CDR3 regions. TCRdb retrieved this table from immuneACCESS and kept in-frame rearrangements only. Not all clones are present; in checked studies, unresolved V genes account for under half, and no reason is known for the remainder. This sample is represented by 35,000 to 40,000 clones; more than 80% of them were singletons. 15% to 20% of the sample rests with the top ten.

Source: CD4+ or CD8+ T cells sorted from blood, taken in a trial of the OX40 agonist ivuxolimab. This sequence was found in an adult with an advanced solid tumor such as melanoma, head and neck, liver or kidney cancer. The sequence is built from TRBV10-3 and TRBJ2-2; TRBD2 is perhaps the D gene, given 6 matching bases. The CDR3 here reads CAIYQVAANTGELFF. The DNA reads as follows: TGTGCCATCTATCAGGTAGCGGCGAACACCGGGGAGCTGTTTTTT.